Below, 2 T cell receptor beta chains from the same sample are listed, as sequenced in a study of T cell repertoires in cytomegalovirus infection. TCRdb re-called the reads through MiXCR, storing one row per CDR3 protein. The sample has around 70,000 distinct CDR3 sequences, just under 4% seen once. Sequenced: PBMCs. These receptor sequences come from a human donor in good health (CMV status not recorded). Some clones in this sample may be carry-over from other donors' samples.

This clonotype came up many times. The chain combines TRBV7-8 with TRBJ1-5, with TRBD1 as a possible D gene (6 bases). Trimming removed 4 bases at V and 7 bases at J, with 11 bases between. This CDR3 has 13 residues. The V gene's germline CDR1 is SGHVS and CDR2 FQNEAQ. The CDR3 reads CASSSQGYQPQHF. The CDR3 DNA is TGTGCCAGCAGCTCACAGGGTTACCAGCCCCAGCATTTT.

This clonotype has at least ten counts. V is TRBV7-2 and J is TRBJ2-2, with 11 bases that match TRBD2. CDR3 length equals 16 residues. V was pared by 4 bases and J by 5 bases, with 6 bases of the junction left unmatched. Germline values: CDR1 SGHTA, CDR2 FQGNSA. The chain's CDR3 is CASSWELAGVTGELFF. The CDR3 DNA reads TGTGCCAGCAGCTGGGAACTAGCGGGAGTGACCGGGGAGCTGTTTTTT.